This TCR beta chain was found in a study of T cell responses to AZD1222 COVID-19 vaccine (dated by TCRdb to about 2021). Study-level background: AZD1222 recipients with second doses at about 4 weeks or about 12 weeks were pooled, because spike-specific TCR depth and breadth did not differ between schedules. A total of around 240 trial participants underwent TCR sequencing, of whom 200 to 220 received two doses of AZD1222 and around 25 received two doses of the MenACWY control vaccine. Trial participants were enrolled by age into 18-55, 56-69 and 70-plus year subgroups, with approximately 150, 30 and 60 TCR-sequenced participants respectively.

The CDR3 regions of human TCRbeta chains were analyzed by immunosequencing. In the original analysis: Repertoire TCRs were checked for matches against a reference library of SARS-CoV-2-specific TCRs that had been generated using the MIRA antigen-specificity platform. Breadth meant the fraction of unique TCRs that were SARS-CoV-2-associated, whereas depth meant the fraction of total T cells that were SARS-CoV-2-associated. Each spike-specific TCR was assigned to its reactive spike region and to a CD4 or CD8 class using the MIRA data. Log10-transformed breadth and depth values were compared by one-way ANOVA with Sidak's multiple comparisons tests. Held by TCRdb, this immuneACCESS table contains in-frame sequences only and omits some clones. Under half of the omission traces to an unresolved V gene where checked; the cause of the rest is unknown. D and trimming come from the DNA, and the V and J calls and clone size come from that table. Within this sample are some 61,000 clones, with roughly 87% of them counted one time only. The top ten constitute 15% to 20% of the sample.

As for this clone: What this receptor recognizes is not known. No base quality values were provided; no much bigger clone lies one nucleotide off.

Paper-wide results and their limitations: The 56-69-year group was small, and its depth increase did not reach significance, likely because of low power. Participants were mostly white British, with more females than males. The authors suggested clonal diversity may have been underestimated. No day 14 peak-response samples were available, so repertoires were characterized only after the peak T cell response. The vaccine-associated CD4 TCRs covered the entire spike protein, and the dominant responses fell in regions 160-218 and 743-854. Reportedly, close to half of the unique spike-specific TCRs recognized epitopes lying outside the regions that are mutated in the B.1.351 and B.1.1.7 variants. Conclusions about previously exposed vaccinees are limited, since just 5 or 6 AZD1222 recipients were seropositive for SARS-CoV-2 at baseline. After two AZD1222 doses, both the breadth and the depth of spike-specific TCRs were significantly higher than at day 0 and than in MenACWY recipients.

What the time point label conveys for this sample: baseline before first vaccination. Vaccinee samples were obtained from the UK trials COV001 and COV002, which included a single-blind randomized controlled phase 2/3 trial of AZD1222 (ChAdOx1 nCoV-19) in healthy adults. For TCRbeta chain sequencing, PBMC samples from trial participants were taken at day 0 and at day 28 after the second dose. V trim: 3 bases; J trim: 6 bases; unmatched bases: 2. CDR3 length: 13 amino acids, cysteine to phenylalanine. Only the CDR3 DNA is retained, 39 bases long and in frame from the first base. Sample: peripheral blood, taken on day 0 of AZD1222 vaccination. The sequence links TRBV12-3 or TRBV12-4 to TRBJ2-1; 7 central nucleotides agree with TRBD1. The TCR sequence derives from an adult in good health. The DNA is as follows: TGTGCCAGCAGTTTGGACAGGTCCAATGAGCAGTTCTTC. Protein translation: CASSLDRSNEQFF.